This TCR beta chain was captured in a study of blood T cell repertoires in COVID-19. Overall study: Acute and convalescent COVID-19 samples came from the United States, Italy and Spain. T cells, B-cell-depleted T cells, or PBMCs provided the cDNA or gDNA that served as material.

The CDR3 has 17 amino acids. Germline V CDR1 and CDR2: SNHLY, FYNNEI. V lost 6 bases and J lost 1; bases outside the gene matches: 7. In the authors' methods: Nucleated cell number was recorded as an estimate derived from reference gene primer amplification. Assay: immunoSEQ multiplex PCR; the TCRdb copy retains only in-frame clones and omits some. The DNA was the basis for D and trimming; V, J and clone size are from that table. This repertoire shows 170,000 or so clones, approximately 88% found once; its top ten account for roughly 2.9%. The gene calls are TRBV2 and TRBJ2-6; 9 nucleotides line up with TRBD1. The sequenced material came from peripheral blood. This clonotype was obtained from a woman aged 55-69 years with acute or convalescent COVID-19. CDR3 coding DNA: TGTGCCAGCAGACCGGGACAGGGTACGTCTGGGGCCAACGTCCTGACTTTC. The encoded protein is CASRPGQGTSGANVLTF.